The 21 T cell receptor beta chains below all came from one sample that was sequenced in a study of cytomegalovirus exposure and HLA in healthy donors. The PCR contained 60 Vbeta and 13 Jbeta primers. This table comes from immunoSEQ multiplex PCR, and its TCRdb copy is limited to in-frame clones, with some not included. The sample lists approximately 140,000 clones, approximately 84% occurring once. What was sequenced was PBMCs. All receptors derive from a boy younger than 10 in good health and CMV-seronegative.

This clone was seen more than once but under ten times. The CDR3 here is CASSHPGQAYNEQFF. CDR3 bases: TGTGCCAGCAGCCACCCGGGACAGGCCTACAATGAGCAGTTCTTC. The V call is TRBV7-3, the J call TRBJ2-1, with 8 nucleotides matching TRBD1. Trimming took 5 bases from V and 2 from J; bases not matched to a gene: 5. There are 15 residues in the CDR3. Germline CDR1 is SGHTA and CDR2 is FQGTGA.

There are a few counts of this clone. CDR3 DNA sequence: TGTGCCAGCAGCTTCACACCCGGACTAGCGGGGGGGCGGACAGATACGCAGTATTTT. It codes for CASSFTPGLAGGRTDTQYF. This chain connects TRBV7-2 to TRBJ2-3; 15 bases are a match to TRBD2. The germline gives CDR1 SGHTA, CDR2 FQGNSA. V lost 3 bases, J lost 3 bases, and 10 bases stayed unmatched. The CDR3 has 19 residues.

A remark on this clone: At one end the junction does not follow the germline gene, possibly because of a read error. The chain is built from TRBV7-9 and TRBJ2-6, with TRBD1 identical over 7 bases. In germline, CDR1 is SEHNR, CDR2 FQNEAQ (reference sequence). The CDR3 is made up of 16 amino acids. CDR3 coding DNA: TGTTCCAGCAGCACCCGACAGGGCTCTGGGGCCAACGTCCTGACTTTC. Encoded protein: CSSSTRQGSGANVLTF.

This rearrangement joins TRBV10-3 to TRBJ1-1; 9 bases line up with TRBD1. This CDR3 has 13 amino acids. CDR1 and CDR2 from the germline V gene are ENHRY and SYGVKD. V lost 9 bases and J lost 1; bases outside the gene matches: 3. The CDR3 protein is CAMTTGGNTEAFF. In DNA form, the CDR3 reads TGTGCCATGACGACAGGGGGGAACACTGAAGCTTTCTTT.

The rearrangement uses TRBV4-1 and TRBJ2-1; TRBD1 agrees at 7 bases. The CDR3 consists of 15 residues. Germline CDR1 is MGHRA and CDR2 is YSYEKL. Trimming removed 5 bases from V and 4 bases from J; junction bases left unmatched: 8. This CDR3 is CASSGGQDPYNEQFF. DNA for the CDR3: TGCGCCAGCAGCGGCGGACAGGATCCTTACAATGAGCAGTTCTTC.

The V and J genes are TRBV9 and TRBJ2-3; 9 nucleotides match TRBD2. CDR3 size: 14 residues. The germline gives CDR1 SGDLS, CDR2 YYNGEE. V lost 2 bases, J lost 6 bases, and 4 bases stayed unmatched. CDR3 residues: CASSVVAGVDTQYF. CDR3 DNA: TGTGCCAGCAGCGTGGTAGCGGGAGTGGATACGCAGTATTTT.

The V and J genes are TRBV30 and TRBJ2-1, with TRBD2 as a possible D gene (7 bases). Per germline, CDR1 GTSNPN and CDR2 SVGIG (reference sequence). Trimming stripped 8 bases from V and 3 bases from J, with 17 bases between. The CDR3 is 14 amino acids. CDR3 region: CAQSWGGGYNEQFF. The CDR3, as DNA: TGTGCCCAATCGTGGGGAGGGGGCTACAATGAGCAGTTCTTC.

This clone has just a few counts. The V gene is TRBV7-3, the J gene TRBJ2-1; 8 bases are a match to TRBD2. The CDR3 is 17 amino acids. Unmatched junction bases numbered 9, after V lost 2 bases and J lost 3 bases. Looked up from germline, CDR1 is SGHTA and CDR2 is FQGTGA. CDR3 sequence (DNA): TGTGCCAGCAGCTTACGTCCGGGGGGGACTCTCTACAATGAGCAGTTCTTC. Its translation is CASSLRPGGTLYNEQFF.

The chain has TRBV11-2 and TRBJ2-3, with a tentative D call TRBD2 (6 bases). V lost 7 bases to trimming and J lost 0 bases, with 14 bases between them. Germline CDR1 SGHAT, CDR2 FQNNGV. This CDR3 comprises 15 residues. CDR3 protein: CASNRGGTSTDTQYF. In DNA form, the CDR3 reads TGTGCCAGCAACCGCGGCGGGACTAGCACAGATACGCAGTATTTT.

In its sample, this clone was seen a few times. The junction departs from germline at one end; a sequencing error may be responsible. The V and J genes are TRBV2 and TRBJ2-5; possible D gene TRBD2, 6 bases. CDR1 is SNHLY, CDR2 FYNNEI, per germline. The CDR3 has 14 amino acids. CDR3 residues: CASTAGAGQVTQYF. The CDR3 DNA sequence: TGTGCCAGCACCGCCGGGGCGGGGCAAGTGACCCAGTACTTC.

This clone was counted a single time. This sequence joins TRBV6-5 and TRBJ2-1; the D is unclear. Per the germline V gene, CDR1 is MNHEY and CDR2 is SVGAGI. V was trimmed by 2 bases and J by 4 bases, leaving 6 bases between them. This CDR3 has 13 amino acids. CDR3 DNA sequence: TGTGCCAGCAGTTACGACTCTTACAATGAGCAGTTCTTC. Its protein is CASSYDSYNEQFF.

The CDR3: CASSEKGGNQPQHF. CDR3 nucleotides: TGTGCCAGCAGTGAGAAGGGGGGCAATCAGCCCCAGCATTTT. This chain joins TRBV6-4 and TRBJ1-5; D is perhaps TRBD1 (6 bases). The CDR3 spans 14 residues. Trimming stripped 3 bases from V and 2 bases from J, with 8 bases between. CDR1 is MRHNA, CDR2 SNTAGT, per germline.

V and J are TRBV29-1 and TRBJ1-1, with 8 bases fitting TRBD1. This CDR3 spans 14 amino acids. CDR1 is SQVTM, CDR2 ANQGSEA, per germline. Trimming removed 7 bases from V and 11 bases from J; junction bases left unmatched: 18. Here the CDR3 DNA reads TGCAGCGGGAGGGACAGGAGGAACTTGATGGGGGCTTTCTTT. This gives the protein CSGRDRRNLMGAFF.

This clone showed up just once. The chain employs TRBV2 and TRBJ1-2, with 7 bases lining up with TRBD1. This CDR3 region has 14 residues. CDR1 SNHLY and CDR2 FYNNEI come from the germline V gene. V lost 9 bases and J lost 1; bases outside the gene matches: 8. CDR3 DNA sequence: TGTGCCAGAGGGGGGACAGCAATTAACTATGGCTACACCTTC. Translating gives CARGGTAINYGYTF. Full variable domain (remainder filled in from reference TRBV2 and TRBJ1-2): EPEVTQTPSHQVTQMGQEVILRCVPISNHLYFYWYRQILGQKVEFLVSFYNNEISEKSEIFDDQFSVERPDGSNFTLKIRSTKLEDSAMYFCARGGTAINYGYTFGSGTRLTVV.

The rearrangement uses TRBV10-3 and TRBJ2-2, with TRBD1 matching over 7 bases. Germline CDR1 ENHRY, CDR2 SYGVKD. The J segment lost 4 bases and the V segment lost 9 bases, leaving 11 bases of the junction unmatched. This CDR3 is 15 amino acids long. CDR3 coding DNA: TGTGCCATTTATTCAGGGGGAACGGGCACCGGGGAGCTGTTTTTT. It codes for CAIYSGGTGTGELFF.

The chain uses TRBV2 and TRBJ2-4; D is uncertain. From germline, CDR1 is SNHLY and CDR2 FYNNEI. Trimming pared 8 bases from V and 0 bases from J, leaving 20 bases between. The CDR3 is 17 amino acids. The CDR3 spells CASGPASTLLAKNIQYF. The CDR3 nucleotides are TGTGCCAGCGGGCCGGCTTCCACCCTCCTAGCCAAAAACATTCAGTACTTC.

The gene calls are TRBV4-1 and TRBJ1-4; tentatively, D is TRBD1 (5 bases). The CDR3 covers 15 residues. Germline V gene lookup returns CDR1 MGHRA and CDR2 YSYEKL. Trimming pared 0 bases from V and 4 bases from J, leaving 9 bases between. CDR3 residues: CASSQERGRNEKLFF. CDR3 DNA: TGCGCCAGCAGCCAAGAAAGGGGCCGTAATGAAAAACTGTTTTTT.

The genes are TRBV19 and TRBJ1-1, with TRBD1 matching 7 bases. The CDR3 runs 16 residues. J was trimmed by 3 bases and V by 6 bases; bases with no gene match: 13. Per germline, CDR1 LNHDA and CDR2 SQIVND (reference sequence). The CDR3 reads CASRGTEIGGYTEAFF. For the CDR3, the DNA is TGTGCCAGTAGAGGGACAGAAATTGGGGGATACACTGAAGCTTTCTTT. Variable domain in full (rest from reference TRBV19 and TRBJ1-1): DGGITQSPKYLFRKEGQNVTLSCEQNLNHDAMYWYRQDPGQGLRLIYYSQIVNDFQKGDIAEGYSVSREKKESFPLTVTSAQKNPTAFYLCASRGTEIGGYTEAFFGQGTRLTVV.

Only a few counts were recorded for this clone. This chain joins TRBV4-1 and TRBJ1-2; the match to TRBD1 covers 7 bases. With V trimmed by 1 base and J by 5 bases, 7 bases remained unmatched. Germline loops: CDR1 MGHRA, CDR2 YSYEKL. The CDR3 length is 15 residues. CDR3 loop: CASSQGDRDLYGYTF. In DNA form, the CDR3 reads TGCGCCAGCAGCCAAGGAGACAGGGACCTATATGGCTACACCTTC.

This rearrangement joins TRBV6-5 to TRBJ2-1; TRBD1 matches at 7 bases. This CDR3 comprises 13 residues. The germline CDR1 and CDR2 sequences are MNHEY and SVGAGI. Trimming cost V 4 bases and J 10 bases; bases outside gene matches: 7. The CDR3 reads CASSLQGPGEQFF. CDR3 bases: TGTGCCAGCAGTTTACAGGGGCCGGGAGAGCAGTTCTTC.

V is TRBV6-1 and J is TRBJ1-4, with D possibly being TRBD1 (5 bases). V was cut by 1 base and J by 3 bases, with 6 bases left in between. Germline values: CDR1 MNHNS, CDR2 SASEGT. CDR3 length: 14 residues. The CDR3 reads CASSEGGANEKLFF. CDR3 bases: TGTGCCAGCAGTGAAGGGGGGGCTAATGAAAAACTGTTTTTT.